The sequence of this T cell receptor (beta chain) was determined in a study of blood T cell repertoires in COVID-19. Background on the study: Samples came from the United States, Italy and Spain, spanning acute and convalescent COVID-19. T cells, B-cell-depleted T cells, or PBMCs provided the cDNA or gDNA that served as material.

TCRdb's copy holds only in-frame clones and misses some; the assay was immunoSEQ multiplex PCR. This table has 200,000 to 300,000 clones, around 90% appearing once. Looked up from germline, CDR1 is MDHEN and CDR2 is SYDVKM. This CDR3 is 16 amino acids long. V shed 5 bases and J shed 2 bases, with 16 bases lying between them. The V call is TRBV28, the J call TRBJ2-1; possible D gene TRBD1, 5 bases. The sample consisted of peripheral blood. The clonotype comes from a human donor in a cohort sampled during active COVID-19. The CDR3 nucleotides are TGTGCCAGCAGTACCCCCCGGCAGGGCCCCTACAATGAGCAGTTCTTC. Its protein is CASSTPRQGPYNEQFF.